This note documents a single T cell receptor beta chain sequence. Its matching antigen is unknown. These data originate in a study of T cell responses to AZD1222 COVID-19 vaccine. Study-level points and caveats: Targeting of unmutated variant regions was reportedly seen in nearly half of spike-specific TCRs.

Data came from immunoSEQ multiplex PCR; TCRdb stores just in-frame clones and leaves some out. The repertoire holds 150,000 to 200,000 clones, with 93% as singletons. J gave up 3 bases and V 5 bases, and 6 bases lay outside the gene matches. The CDR3 is made up of 15 amino acids. CDR1 and CDR2 (germline): MNHEY, SVGAGI. The clonotype was recovered from an adult in good health. Sequencing used peripheral blood, obtained on day 0 of AZD1222 vaccination. V usage is TRBV6-5 and J usage is TRBJ1-3; TRBD1 aligns across 8 bases. The CDR3 DNA sequence: TGTGCCAGCAGTCCCGGACAGGGCGGTGGAAACACCATATATTTT. Its translation is CASSPGQGGGNTIYF.